The 11 T cell receptor beta chains below come from one sample, sequenced in a study of shared clonotypes between healthy human individuals. Sequenced by immunoSEQ multiplex PCR; TCRdb stores in-frame clones only, minus some. The sample records 2,100,000 or so clones, around 95% being singletons. The specimen sequenced was naive CD4+ T cells sorted from blood. Subset described: CD45RA+ positively selected. The source is a man between 18 and 29 years old in good health.

The chain links TRBV20-1 to TRBJ2-7; TRBD1 is a possible D gene (5 bases). Between the trimmed V and J ends, which lost 8 bases and 6 bases, there was a span of 14 bases. Germline CDR1 and CDR2: DFQATT and SNEGSKA (reference sequence). The CDR3 consists of 11 residues. The CDR3 region is CSSGRGSEQYF. The CDR3 nucleotides read TGCAGTTCAGGAAGGGGCTCCGAGCAGTACTTC.

The chain recombines TRBV7-2 with TRBJ1-4; tentatively, D is TRBD1 (5 bases). The CDR3 extends over 14 amino acids. CDR1 and CDR2 from the germline V gene are SGHTA and FQGNSA. Trimming removed 1 base from V and 10 bases from J, with 13 bases in between. Here the CDR3 reads CASSLVPAQVKLFF. The CDR3 bases are TGTGCCAGCAGCTTAGTGCCGGCACAGGTAAAACTGTTTTTT.

This chain connects TRBV29-1 to TRBJ2-5; D uncertain. This CDR3 has 13 amino acids. Trimming removed 4 bases from V and 1 base from J, with 10 bases in between. Per the germline V gene, CDR1 is SQVTM and CDR2 is ANQGSEA. The CDR3, as DNA: TGCAGCGTTGTGCAGCTGATCCAAGAGACCCAGTACTTC. This gives the protein CSVVQLIQETQYF.

This sequence joins TRBV5-1 and TRBJ2-1; TRBD1 matches 8 bases. The CDR3 consists of 16 residues. The J segment lost 1 base and the V segment lost 4 bases, leaving 7 bases of the junction unmatched. From germline, CDR1 is SGHRS and CDR2 YFSETQ. The CDR3 spells CASSPPGTGSYNEQFF. The DNA for the CDR3 is TGCGCCAGCAGCCCCCCAGGGACAGGATCCTACAATGAGCAGTTCTTC.

The chain couples TRBV25-1 to TRBJ1-1, with D perhaps TRBD1 (6 bases). Germline V gene sequence: CDR1 MGHDK, CDR2 SYGVNS. The CDR3 runs to 13 residues. V lost 7 bases to trimming and J lost 3 bases, with 12 bases between them. The CDR3 sequence: CASKRGAYTEAFF. For the CDR3, the DNA is TGTGCCAGCAAACGGGGGGCCTACACTGAAGCTTTCTTT.

V usage is TRBV7-6 and J usage is TRBJ1-1, with a tentative D call TRBD1 (6 bases). The V gene lost 5 bases and the J gene lost 6 bases, with 10 bases spanning the gap. The CDR3 is 12 amino acids. Per the germline V gene, CDR1 is SGHVS and CDR2 is FNYEAQ. CDR3 residues: CASSLQGAEAFF. DNA of the CDR3: TGTGCCAGCAGCCTACAGGGCGCTGAAGCTTTCTTT. The full variable domain, rest sourced from reference TRBV7-6 and TRBJ1-1, is GAGVSQSPRYKVTKRGQDVALRCDPISGHVSLYWYRQALGQGPEFLTYFNYEAQQDKSGLPNDRFSAERPEGSISTLTIQRTEQRDSAMYRCASSLQGAEAFFGQGTRLTVV.

The chain links TRBV30 to TRBJ1-2; D ambiguous. The CDR3 runs 12 residues. Trimming removed 8 bases from V and 2 bases from J, with 12 bases in between. CDR1 is GTSNPN and CDR2 is SVGIG in the germline V gene (reference sequence). CDR3 nucleotides: TGTGCCCGGCTCACAGAGAACTATGGCTACACCTTC. Protein: CARLTENYGYTF.

The chain is built from TRBV10-3 and TRBJ2-5; TRBD1 agrees at 7 bases. Looked up from germline, CDR1 is ENHRY and CDR2 is SYGVKD. The length of the CDR3 is 14 residues. V lost 6 bases to trimming and J lost 5 bases; unmatched junction nucleotides: 9. The CDR3 bases are TGTGCCATCAGCGCCGGGACAGCAGGGGAGACCCAGTACTTC. This gives the protein CAISAGTAGETQYF.

The chain employs TRBV2 and TRBJ2-1; 9 positions agree with TRBD1. CDR1 and CDR2 (germline): SNHLY, FYNNEI. The J segment lost 4 bases and the V segment lost 5 bases, leaving 3 bases of the junction unmatched. The CDR3 extends over 14 amino acids. The CDR3 reads CASSTGTGYNEQFF. In nucleotides, the CDR3 is TGTGCCAGCAGTACCGGGACAGGGTACAATGAGCAGTTCTTC.

The V and J genes are TRBV30 and TRBJ1-1; D is unclear. Germline V gene sequence: CDR1 GTSNPN, CDR2 SVGIG (reference sequence). Between the trimmed V and J ends, which lost 4 bases and 1 base, there was a span of 13 bases. This CDR3 has 14 residues. This CDR3 is CAWNLFGGNTEAFF. The CDR3 DNA sequence: TGTGCCTGGAATCTCTTTGGCGGGAACACTGAAGCTTTCTTT.

This clone occurred a few times. This CDR3 is also generated by other DNA sequences in the sample. The V call is TRBV5-1, the J call TRBJ1-5; D might be TRBD1 (5 bases). V dropped 4 bases and J dropped 2 bases, with 10 bases sitting between them. Germline V lookup: CDR1 SGHRS, CDR2 YFSETQ. The CDR3 sequence is 14 residues long. The CDR3 DNA reads as TGCGCCAGCAGCCTGGAAGGGGGCAATCAGCCCCAGCATTTT. Its translation: CASSLEGGNQPQHF.